One and the same sample provided the 18 T cell receptor beta chains below, sequenced in a study of cytomegalovirus exposure and HLA in healthy donors. PCR was performed using 60 Vbeta and 13 Jbeta primers. Data came from immunoSEQ multiplex PCR; TCRdb stores just in-frame clones and leaves some out. This repertoire includes 200,000 to 250,000 clones. Sequencing was done on a sample of PBMCs. All receptors come from a girl aged 2 to 10 in good health and CMV-seropositive.

The chain has TRBV5-4 and TRBJ2-3, with 7 nucleotides matching TRBD2. After removal of 4 bases from V and 7 bases from J, the junction contained 12 bases not matched to a gene. CDR1 and CDR2 (germline): SGHNT, YYREEE (reference sequence). The CDR3 covers 15 residues. The CDR3 region has the DNA TGTGCCAGCAGCCCGGGGGATCGGGAGGCCTATACGCAGTATTTT. This translates into CASSPGDREAYTQYF.

This chain uses TRBV28 with TRBJ2-5; TRBD2 agrees at 7 bases. The CDR3 runs to 14 residues. Trimming took 4 bases from V and 5 from J; bases not matched to a gene: 7. The germline V gene encodes CDR1 MDHEN and CDR2 SYDVKM. The CDR3, as DNA: TGTGCCAGCAGTTCTATGGCGGGAGAGGAGACCCAGTACTTC. It is translated as CASSSMAGEETQYF.

With regard to this clone: A junction end diverges from the germline sequence, so it may reflect a read error. The rearrangement links TRBV28 to TRBJ2-7; D may be TRBD2 (6 bases). CDR1 is MDHEN and CDR2 is SYDVKM in the germline V gene. The length of the CDR3 is 12 residues. The chain's CDR3 is CASSLSGGGYSF. In DNA, the CDR3 is TGTGCCAGCAGTTTATCCGGGGGTGGATACTCCTTC. Supplemented by reference TRBV28 and TRBJ2-7, the full variable domain reads DVKVTQSSRYLVKRTGEKVFLECVQDMDHENMFWYRQDPGLGLRLIYFSYDVKMKEKGDIPEGYSVSREKKERFSLILESASTNQTSMYLCASSLSGGGYSFGPGTRLTVT.

This chain uses TRBV5-5 with TRBJ2-1; 9 nucleotides agree with TRBD1. The CDR3 has 18 amino acids. Trimming took 0 bases from V and 4 from J; bases not matched to a gene: 11. Germline lookup yields CDR1 SGHKS and CDR2 YYEKEE (reference sequence). CDR3 bases: TGTGCCAGCAGCTTGGTAATCCCGGGACAGGGTCGATACAATGAGCAGTTCTTC. Translating gives CASSLVIPGQGRYNEQFF.

For the CDR3, the DNA is TGCGCCAGCAGCTTAGGACTAAGGGTCGCCAAAAACACAGATACGCAGTATTTT. The encoded protein is CASSLGLRVAKNTDTQYF. The rearrangement joins TRBV5-1 to TRBJ2-3; tentative D call: TRBD2 (6 bases). CDR1 SGHRS and CDR2 YFSETQ come from the germline V gene. V was shortened by 2 bases and J by 2 bases, with 21 bases between the two germline ends. The CDR3 runs to 18 residues.

V is TRBV7-2 and J is TRBJ1-2; weak D call: TRBD1 (6 bases). Germline V gene sequence: CDR1 SGHTA, CDR2 FQGNSA. There are 17 residues in the CDR3. V lost 1 base to trimming and J lost 2 bases, with 17 bases between them. CDR3 in DNA: TGTGCCAGCAGCTTAGAGTCACCTGCAGGGGTCAACTATGGCTACACCTTC. Translation gives CASSLESPAGVNYGYTF. The full variable domain, in which reference TRBV7-2 and TRBJ1-2 provide the parts outside the CDR3, is GAGVSQSPSNKVTEKGKDVELRCDPISGHTALYWYRQSLGQGLEFLIYFQGNSAPDKSGLPSDRFSAERTGGSVSTLTIQRTQQEDSAVYLCASSLESPAGVNYGYTFGSGTRLTVV.

The chain carries TRBV19 and TRBJ1-5; D is uncertain. With 7 bases removed from V and 0 bases from J, the gap between germline ends came to 13 bases. This CDR3 has 15 amino acids. The V gene's germline CDR1 is LNHDA and CDR2 SQIVND (reference sequence). The CDR3 DNA is TGTGCCAGTACCCCCGACACCAATAGCAATCAGCCCCAGCATTTT. It translates to CASTPDTNSNQPQHF.

The genes are TRBV6-5 and TRBJ1-4; TRBD1 is a possible D gene (6 bases). Per the germline V gene, CDR1 is MNHEY and CDR2 is SVGAGI. Trimming removed 0 bases from V and 12 bases from J, with 11 bases in between. CDR3 length equals 13 residues. The CDR3 DNA reads as TGTGCCAGCAGTTACTCGCGGGGGCGAGAACTGTTTTTT. This translates into CASSYSRGRELFF.

The chain combines TRBV12-5 with TRBJ2-5; TRBD2 aligns across 9 bases. Germline lookup yields CDR1 LGHNT and CDR2 FRNRAP. V trimming: 5 bases; J trimming: 4 bases; junction bases outside the gene matches: 14. The CDR3 has 17 amino acids. In nucleotides, the CDR3 is TGTGCTAGTGGTGCGGGACTAGCTGATCTGTCCATAGAGACCCAGTACTTC. This codes for CASGAGLADLSIETQYF.

The genes are TRBV7-9 and TRBJ2-6, with D maybe TRBD1 (7 bases). This CDR3 contains 18 residues. Per the germline V gene, CDR1 is SEHNR and CDR2 is FQNEAQ (reference sequence). The germline V and J ends were trimmed by 6 bases and 0 bases, with 18 bases remaining between them. CDR3 in amino acids: CASSRGTVPLSGANVLTF. As DNA, the CDR3 is TGTGCCAGCAGTCGCGGGACAGTCCCTCTCTCTGGGGCCAACGTCCTGACTTTC. Together with reference TRBV7-9 and TRBJ2-6, the CDR3 gives the full variable domain: DTGVSQNPRHKITKRGQNVTFRCDPISEHNRLYWYRQTLGQGPEFLTYFQNEAQLEKSRLLSDRFSAERPKGSFSTLEIQRTEQGDSAMYLCASSRGTVPLSGANVLTFGAGSRLTVL.

This chain joins TRBV6-1 and TRBJ1-1; D uncertain. The germline V gene encodes CDR1 MNHNS and CDR2 SASEGT. The CDR3 is made up of 14 amino acids. V was pared by 2 bases and J by 0 bases, with 7 bases between. CDR3 coding DNA: TGTGCCAGCAGTGAAACCAGGTTGAACACTGAAGCTTTCTTT. Encoded protein: CASSETRLNTEAFF.

The J gene is TRBJ2-3, the V gene TRBV27, with 9 bases fitting TRBD2. V trimming: 5 bases; J trimming: 1 base; junction bases outside the gene matches: 13. The CDR3 spans 18 residues. Looked up from germline, CDR1 is MNHEY and CDR2 is SMNVEV (reference sequence). CDR3 nucleotide sequence: TGTGCCAGCAGTCCCCCATCGCGATGGACTAGCGGCACAGATACGCAGTATTTT. Translated: CASSPPSRWTSGTDTQYF.

The J gene is TRBJ1-5, the V gene TRBV27; 8 bases map to TRBD1. CDR1 and CDR2 (germline): MNHEY, SMNVEV (reference sequence). The length of the CDR3 is 16 residues. J lost 5 bases, V lost 8 bases, and 14 bases had no gene match. CDR3: CASHVGQGRLDQPQHF. The CDR3 DNA follows: TGTGCCAGCCACGTAGGACAGGGAAGGTTAGATCAGCCCCAGCATTTT.

This chain's CDR3 is CASSLEWGHGANVLTF. DNA of the CDR3: TGCGCCAGCAGCTTGGAGTGGGGGCATGGGGCCAACGTCCTGACTTTC. This sequence joins TRBV5-1 and TRBJ2-6; weak D call: TRBD1 (6 bases). Looked up from germline, CDR1 is SGHRS and CDR2 is YFSETQ. The CDR3 loop spans 16 amino acids. V was shortened by 0 bases and J by 3 bases, with 10 bases between the two germline ends.

The V call is TRBV19, the J call TRBJ1-3; no firm D call. Trimming took off 5 bases at V and 0 bases at J, with 14 bases between the two ends. The CDR3 runs to 16 residues. Germline CDR1 is LNHDA and CDR2 is SQIVND (reference sequence). The DNA for the CDR3 is TGTGCCAGTAGTCGGGAAGGGATCCTCTCTGGAAACACCATATATTTT. It specifies CASSREGILSGNTIYF.

The chain has TRBV29-1 and TRBJ2-5; 9 bases align to TRBD1. TRBJ2-7 matches the DNA end more closely, so the J call is doubtful. The CDR3 contains 13 residues. Germline values: CDR1 SQVTM, CDR2 ANQGSEA. CDR3 nucleotide sequence: TGCAGCGTTCAAAAGGACAGGGGCTACGAGCAGTACTTC. This sequence encodes CSVQKDRGYEQYF.

The gene calls are TRBV27 and TRBJ1-1; D not resolved. The CDR3 loop spans 13 amino acids. Between the trimmed V and J ends, which lost 4 bases and 0 bases, there was a span of 6 bases. CDR1 and CDR2 (germline): MNHEY, SMNVEV (reference sequence). The CDR3 protein is CASSSYMNTEAFF. In DNA form, the CDR3 reads TGTGCCAGCAGTTCGTACATGAACACTGAAGCTTTCTTT.

The chain combines TRBV5-6 with TRBJ2-3, with TRBD1 as a possible D gene (6 bases). V lost 3 bases and J lost 0, with 20 bases in between. The CDR3 runs to 18 residues. Looked up from germline, CDR1 is SGHDT and CDR2 is YYEEEE. The CDR3 reads CASSYAITGTPSTDTQYF. The CDR3 nucleotides are TGTGCCAGCAGCTATGCAATAACCGGGACACCTAGCACAGATACGCAGTATTTT.